The table lists the clone carrying this TCR beta chain with a count of one. Its antigen is unknown. These data come from a study of human T cells and chemical hapten exposure. Study-wide results and caveats: Healthy people's immune response may differ from that of the donors, who had alopecia.

What the library attached to individual cDNA molecules were unique molecular identifiers. Under the authors' procedure: TCRs per sample had a median of around 96,000 and ranged from about 23,224 to 700,000. One entry per CDR3 protein results from TCRdb running MiXCR on the RACE reads. TCRdb's processing, not the study's, gives the V and J calls here. The sample shows 150,000 to 200,000 distinct CDR3 sequences, approximately 31% of them seen only once. Time point: pre-sensitization, week 0. Regarding treatment: therapeutic diphenylcyclopropenone sensitization with weekly scalp DPC. The receptor was derived from a young woman with alopecia areata. Some clones in this sample may be carry-over from other donors' samples. This specimen was whole blood, taken in connection with sensitization to the hapten diphenylcyclopropenone (DPC).

CDR3 nucleotides: TGCAGCGTTGGGGACAGGACTCGATCCTACGAGCAGTACTTC. Translation: CSVGDRTRSYEQYF. The chain combines TRBV29-1 with TRBJ2-7, with 8 positions matching TRBD1. The CDR3 contains 14 residues. Per germline, CDR1 SQVTM and CDR2 ANQGSEA. V lost 4 bases to trimming and J lost 1 base; unmatched junction nucleotides: 6.